These 28 T cell receptor beta chains were sequenced from one sample in a study of T cells in localized non-small cell lung cancer. Assay used: immunoSEQ multiplex PCR; TCRdb lists only in-frame clones, some missing. The sample has about 1,700 clones; less than 40% are singletons. The material sequenced was normal lung tissue next to the tumor, taken before any cancer treatment. All receptors come from a woman aged 35 to 70 with stage II lung adenocarcinoma.

V usage is TRBV1 and J usage is TRBJ2-1. TRBV1 is shown as a pseudogene. The CDR3 is made up of 15 amino acids. CDR3 sequence: CASSLGGHWPNEQFF. Here the CDR3 DNA reads TGCGCCAGCAGCCTAGGAGGACACTGGCCCAATGAGCAGTTCTTC.

This clone was seen more than once but under ten times. The rearrangement links TRBV6-7 to TRBJ1-1; possibly TRBD1 for D (5 bases). TRBV6-7 is identified as an open reading frame with a role that is uncertain. V lost 6 bases and J lost 0, with 14 bases in between. CDR3 length: 15 residues. This chain's CDR3 is CASRSVGAVNTEAFF. CDR3 DNA sequence: TGTGCCAGCAGGTCAGTTGGGGCAGTGAACACTGAAGCTTTCTTT.

CDR3 loop: CATQGGNQPQHF. The CDR3 DNA reads as TGTGCCACCCAGGGGGGCAATCAGCCCCAGCATTTT. The genes are TRBV28 and TRBJ1-5; 7 bases are a match to TRBD1. The CDR3 is 12 residues long. Germline CDR1 reads MDHEN; CDR2 reads SYDVKM. The junction had 2 bases not matched to a gene; V was cut back by 10 bases and J by 2 bases.

J is TRBJ1-6 and V is TRBV30; 7 bases are shared with TRBD1. Unmatched junction bases numbered 5, after V lost 3 bases and J lost 0 bases. This CDR3 is 16 amino acids long. Germline V gene sequence: CDR1 GTSNPN, CDR2 SVGIG (reference sequence). CDR3 region: CAWSPGQSSYNSPLHF. The CDR3 coding sequence is TGTGCCTGGAGCCCGGGACAGAGCTCCTATAATTCACCCCTCCACTTT.

The gene calls are TRBV18 and TRBJ1-1, with D maybe TRBD1 (5 bases). Germline CDR1 KGHSH, CDR2 LQKENI. V was pared by 0 bases and J by 4 bases, with 18 bases between. The CDR3 has 17 amino acids. The DNA of the CDR3 is TGTGCCAGCTCACCACCGAGGATTGGGGGGAAGGGCACTGAAGCTTTCTTT. Translated: CASSPPRIGGKGTEAFF.

In its sample, this clone was seen a few times. The chain joins TRBV11-3 to TRBJ2-5; 8 bases are shared with TRBD2. The length of the CDR3 is 16 residues. Germline V CDR1 and CDR2: SGHNT, YENEEA. Trimming cost V 5 bases and J 1 base; bases outside gene matches: 9. Here the CDR3 DNA reads TGTGCCAGCAGCCCCCCCGTAGCGGGGAGCCAAGAGACCCAGTACTTC. Residues: CASSPPVAGSQETQYF.

The chain is built from TRBV14 and TRBJ1-4; the D is unclear. Between the trimmed V and J ends, which lost 1 base and 8 bases, there was a span of 5 bases. The germline CDR1 and CDR2 sequences are SGHDN and FVKESK. The CDR3 runs 12 residues. The CDR3 reads CASSQVEEKLFF. The DNA for the CDR3 is TGTGCCAGCAGCCAAGTTGAGGAAAAACTGTTTTTT.

This clone occurred a few times. This chain uses TRBV11-3 with TRBJ1-4; D is undetermined. This CDR3 is 14 amino acids long. Trimming removed 5 bases from V and 0 bases from J, with 7 bases in between. Germline values: CDR1 SGHNT, CDR2 YENEEA. The CDR3 loop reads CASSLLPTNEKLFF. In nucleotides, the CDR3 is TGTGCCAGCAGCCTACTTCCAACTAATGAAAAACTGTTTTTT.

This chain joins TRBV29-1 and TRBJ1-2; 12 nucleotides match TRBD1. V lost 4 bases, J lost 4 bases, and 10 bases stayed unmatched. Germline loops: CDR1 SQVTM, CDR2 ANQGSEA. This CDR3 region has 16 residues. CDR3 coding DNA: TGCAGCGTTGTCCCGGGACAGGGGGCAAGGATCTATGGCTACACCTTC. This codes for CSVVPGQGARIYGYTF.

This clone has just a few counts. The rearrangement joins TRBV29-1 to TRBJ2-1; D gene uncertain. Germline lookup yields CDR1 SQVTM and CDR2 ANQGSEA. V was shortened by 7 bases and J by 5 bases, with 15 bases between the two germline ends. The CDR3 has 13 amino acids. CDR3 sequence: CSGEKGEDNEQFF. CDR3 bases: TGCAGCGGGGAAAAGGGTGAGGACAATGAGCAGTTCTTC.

The J gene is TRBJ2-7, the V gene TRBV19, with D perhaps assigned TRBD1 or TRBD2 (5 bases each). Germline-derived CDR1 and CDR2 are LNHDA and SQIVND (reference sequence). The CDR3 totals 14 residues. V dropped 4 bases and J dropped 5 bases, with 15 bases sitting between them. Here the CDR3 reads CASSTYRDGDEQYF. In nucleotides, the CDR3 is TGTGCCAGTAGTACTTATCGGGACGGAGACGAGCAGTACTTC.

This clone appeared a few times. DNA of the CDR3: TGTGCCAGCAGTGAAATAGCGGGGGAAGATACGCAGTATTTT. It is translated as CASSEIAGEDTQYF. This chain connects TRBV2 to TRBJ2-3; 9 nucleotides line up with TRBD2. Trimming at V came to 2 bases and at J to 5 bases, leaving 2 bases not matched to a gene. Germline lookup yields CDR1 SNHLY and CDR2 FYNNEI. There are 14 residues in the CDR3.

The chain links TRBV9 to TRBJ2-1; 9 nucleotides match TRBD1. This CDR3 spans 16 amino acids. V trimming: 4 bases; J trimming: 4 bases; junction bases outside the gene matches: 9. The germline CDR1 and CDR2 sequences are SGDLS and YYNGEE. CDR3 nucleotide sequence: TGTGCCAGCAGCCTAACCGGGACAGGGCCTTACAATGAGCAGTTCTTC. Encoded protein: CASSLTGTGPYNEQFF.

This clone has just a few counts. The V gene is TRBV11-3, the J gene TRBJ1-1, with D possibly TRBD1 on 5 matching bases. Trimming removed 4 bases at V and 5 bases at J, with 14 bases between. CDR3 length equals 14 residues. CDR1 SGHNT and CDR2 YENEEA come from the germline V gene. The CDR3 sequence is CASSSRGAGTEAFF. Written as DNA, the CDR3 is TGTGCCAGCAGCTCCCGAGGGGCGGGGACTGAAGCTTTCTTT. Full variable domain (missing parts from reference TRBV11-3 and TRBJ1-1): EAGVVQSPRYKIIEKKQPVAFWCNPISGHNTLYWYLQNLGQGPELLIRYENEEAVDDSQLPKDRFSAERLKGVDSTLKIQPAELGDSAVYLCASSSRGAGTEAFFGQGTRLTVV.

The CDR3 here is CASSTRVEYEQFF. The CDR3 nucleotides read TGTGCCAGTAGTACCAGGGTGGAATATGAGCAGTTCTTC. This sequence joins TRBV19 and TRBJ2-1; D possibly corresponds to TRBD1 (5 bases). CDR3 length: 13 amino acids. Germline CDR1 is LNHDA and CDR2 is SQIVND (reference sequence). Trimming cost V 4 bases and J 8 bases, with 12 bases left between them.

This clone was seen a few times. The chain combines TRBV11-3 with TRBJ1-2, with 8 bases identical to TRBD1. The J segment lost 7 bases and the V segment lost 2 bases, leaving 9 bases of the junction unmatched. Per the germline V gene, CDR1 is SGHNT and CDR2 is YENEEA. The CDR3 is 15 residues long. CDR3 region: CASSLTTGGRGGYTF. The CDR3 DNA is TGTGCCAGCAGCTTAACTACAGGGGGAAGGGGTGGCTACACCTTC. Together with reference TRBV11-3 and TRBJ1-2, the CDR3 gives the full variable domain: EAGVVQSPRYKIIEKKQPVAFWCNPISGHNTLYWYLQNLGQGPELLIRYENEEAVDDSQLPKDRFSAERLKGVDSTLKIQPAELGDSAVYLCASSLTTGGRGGYTFGSGTRLTVV.

This chain connects TRBV19 to TRBJ2-1; 11 bases match TRBD2. Unmatched junction bases numbered 8, after V lost 5 bases and J lost 5 bases. The germline CDR1 and CDR2 sequences are LNHDA and SQIVND (reference sequence). The CDR3 loop spans 16 amino acids. This chain's CDR3 is CASSSGTSGRHNEQFF. In DNA, the CDR3 is TGTGCCAGTAGTTCCGGGACTAGCGGTAGACACAATGAGCAGTTCTTC. Drawing the rest from reference TRBV19 and TRBJ2-1, the complete variable domain is DGGITQSPKYLFRKEGQNVTLSCEQNLNHDAMYWYRQDPGQGLRLIYYSQIVNDFQKGDIAEGYSVSREKKESFPLTVTSAQKNPTAFYLCASSSGTSGRHNEQFFGPGTRLTVL.

This clone occurred once. This chain links TRBV29-1 with TRBJ2-3, with D possibly matching TRBD2 (5 bases). Trimming pared 6 bases from V and 5 bases from J, leaving 15 bases between. Germline V CDR1 and CDR2: SQVTM, ANQGSEA. The CDR3 runs to 13 residues. CDR3 in DNA: TGCAGCGTAGCGGTGTCCTCAGGAGATACGCAGTATTTT. Its translation: CSVAVSSGDTQYF.

The V gene is TRBV30, the J gene TRBJ1-1, with D perhaps matching TRBD1 (5 bases). CDR3 length: 16 amino acids. Looked up from germline, CDR1 is GTSNPN and CDR2 is SVGIG (reference sequence). The V and J ends lost 1 base and 1 base respectively, with 16 bases between them. The CDR3 DNA reads as TGTGCCTGGAGTGGGGGGGACTCCGGCCAGAACACTGAAGCTTTCTTT. Encoded protein: CAWSGGDSGQNTEAFF.

This chain joins TRBV28 and TRBJ2-3; weak D call: TRBD2 (7 bases). From germline, CDR1 is MDHEN and CDR2 SYDVKM. The CDR3 runs to 17 residues. V lost 7 bases to trimming and J lost 1 base, with 21 bases between them. In DNA, the CDR3 is TGTGCCAGCAATGAGAACTTGGCGGGGGCGGGCACAGATACGCAGTATTTT. As protein: CASNENLAGAGTDTQYF.

This clone was detected a few times. The gene calls are TRBV6-7 and TRBJ1-1, with D unclear. TRBV6-7 qualifies as an ORF whose function is uncertain. CDR3 length: 13 residues. Deletions cut 6 bases from V and 1 base from J, with 9 bases between. The CDR3 sequence is CASRLTENTEAFF. The CDR3 nucleotides are TGTGCCAGCAGATTAACAGAGAACACTGAAGCTTTCTTT.

This clone was observed a handful of times. The rearrangement joins TRBV19 to TRBJ2-7, with D possibly TRBD2 on 6 matching bases. V lost 8 bases and J 0 bases, leaving 11 bases between the germline ends. CDR1 LNHDA and CDR2 SQIVND come from the germline V gene (reference sequence). The CDR3 length is 13 residues. The CDR3 DNA is TGTGCCAGTGGTAGCGGTTACTCCTACGAGCAGTACTTC. It encodes CASGSGYSYEQYF.

This clone was picked up one time. This chain connects TRBV19 to TRBJ2-3; maybe TRBD1 (7 bases). This CDR3 region has 13 residues. Germline-derived CDR1 and CDR2 are LNHDA and SQIVND (reference sequence). With 1 base removed from V and 11 bases from J, the gap between germline ends came to 13 bases. In DNA, the CDR3 is TGTGCCAGTAGTATAGCAGGGGGGCAGTTGCAGTATTTT. It specifies CASSIAGGQLQYF.

The chain has TRBV6-8 and TRBJ1-5; D is possibly TRBD1 (6 bases). Germline values: CDR1 MNHGY, CDR2 SAAAGT. The CDR3 is 15 residues long. V was pared by 0 bases and J by 4 bases, with 10 bases between. The CDR3 coding sequence is TGTGCCAGCAGTTACTCGAGTGACAGGAATCAGCCCCAGCATTTT. Protein product: CASSYSSDRNQPQHF.

A single count supports this clone. V usage is TRBV12-5 and J usage is TRBJ2-5; D may correspond to TRBD1 or TRBD2 (5 bases each). Germline V gene sequence: CDR1 LGHNT, CDR2 FRNRAP. The CDR3 is made up of 14 amino acids. Trimming removed 6 bases from V and 0 bases from J, with 11 bases in between. The CDR3 protein is CASGTGTDQETQYF. As DNA, the CDR3 is TGTGCTAGTGGAACCGGGACGGACCAAGAGACCCAGTACTTC.

The chain recombines TRBV6-8 with TRBJ2-1; 8 nucleotides line up with TRBD1. V gave up 6 bases and J gave up 0 bases; unmatched junction bases: 13. Germline V lookup: CDR1 MNHGY, CDR2 SAAAGT. The CDR3 length is 18 residues. Here the CDR3 DNA reads TGTGCCAGCAGCAAAGACAGGGGACGACCAAGCTCCTACAATGAGCAGTTCTTC. This translates into CASSKDRGRPSSYNEQFF.

By share of the sample, this clone is medium-sized. The rearrangement links TRBV11-3 to TRBJ1-5, with 7 bases fitting TRBD1. J was trimmed by 4 bases and V by 6 bases; bases with no gene match: 9. This CDR3 has 15 residues. CDR1 is SGHNT, CDR2 YENEEA, per germline. The CDR3 nucleotides read TGTGCCAGCAGAGAAGCAGGGGGGGCAAATCAGCCCCAGCATTTT. Its translation is CASREAGGANQPQHF.

The V call is TRBV30, the J call TRBJ2-1; TRBD1 aligns across 8 bases. The CDR3 loop spans 12 amino acids. The J segment lost 12 bases and the V segment lost 1 base, leaving 5 bases of the junction unmatched. Germline values: CDR1 GTSNPN, CDR2 SVGIG (reference sequence). CDR3 bases: TGTGCCTGGAGTGCAGGACAGGGCTCGCAGTTCTTC. Encoded protein: CAWSAGQGSQFF.